The sequence of this TCR beta chain was determined in a study of T cell changes during pregnancy in multiple sclerosis. The V gene end was trimmed by 4 bases and the J gene end by 5 bases; junction bases not matched to a gene: 6. This CDR3 is built from 14 residues. Germline CDR1 reads GTSNPN; CDR2 reads SVGIG (reference sequence). The method was immunoSEQ multiplex PCR; TCRdb's version includes in-frame clones alone and lacks a portion of them. Here the sample spans around 130,000 clones, approximately 96% being singletons. The V and J genes are TRBV30 and TRBJ2-5, with 11 bases that match TRBD1. The input for sequencing was peripheral blood, taken after pregnancy. The origin of this receptor is a female donor with multiple sclerosis, enrolled in a pregnancy study. The CDR3 loop is CAWNWDRGKETQYF. CDR3 DNA: TGTGCCTGGAACTGGGACAGGGGGAAGGAGACCCAGTACTTC.